This T cell receptor beta chain was identified in a study of resident and recirculating memory T cells in vitiligo. Overall study: Shave-biopsy epidermis from lesional and nonlesional skin was sequenced alongside PBMCs. Whole-study findings and limits: Clonality differed among vitiligo lesions, with no unique dominant clone.

The assay was immunoSEQ multiplex PCR, and TCRdb's table has in-frame clones only and misses some. The table lists fewer than 85,000 clones, about 91% of them singletons. This clone was detected once. Its antigen is unknown. The germline gives CDR1 SGHTA, CDR2 FQGTGA. The ends were cut back, 3 bases at V and 4 bases at J, with 21 bases in the middle. This CDR3 has 17 amino acids. The chain carries TRBV7-3 and TRBJ1-1; tentative D call: TRBD1 (6 bases). This clonotype was obtained from a male donor with vitiligo. The material sequenced was blood. The chain's CDR3 is CASSLHPVGQQITEAFF. As DNA, the CDR3 is TGTGCCAGCAGCTTGCACCCAGTAGGACAGCAGATCACTGAAGCTTTCTTT.